This TCR beta chain was documented in a study of Graves' ophthalmopathy and Graves' hyperthyroidism. Study-level information: Peripheral blood was gathered at first diagnosis, ahead of any treatment whatsoever. Findings and caveats of the study: In blood, most expanded thyroid clonotypes above 0.001 frequency were also detected.

The CDR3 sequence is 17 residues long. The germline gives CDR1 MDHEN, CDR2 SYDVKM. CAS ≥3, NOSPECS ≥4, moderate-to-severe activity and duration under 3 months marked donors with ophthalmopathy. To note about this clonotype: Antigen unknown.

Amplification of TCR beta CDR3 regions used RNA transcripts. An initial RT-PCR round employing HTBI primers preceded a second-round multiplex PCR. One entry per CDR3 protein results from TCRdb running MiXCR on the multiplex PCR reads. This sample has 200,000 to 250,000 distinct CDR3 sequences, with about 22% found just once. The sequenced sample consisted of peripheral blood. This receptor was taken from a woman aged 50 to 60 with Graves' ophthalmopathy. V is TRBV28 and J is TRBJ2-5; 9 bases align to TRBD1. The tail of the sequence fits TRBJ2-7 better, so the J call may be wrong. Here the CDR3 reads CASSLLMTGGKSYEQYF. The CDR3 DNA is TGTGCCAGCAGTTTGTTAATGACAGGGGGAAAATCCTACGAGCAGTACTTC.